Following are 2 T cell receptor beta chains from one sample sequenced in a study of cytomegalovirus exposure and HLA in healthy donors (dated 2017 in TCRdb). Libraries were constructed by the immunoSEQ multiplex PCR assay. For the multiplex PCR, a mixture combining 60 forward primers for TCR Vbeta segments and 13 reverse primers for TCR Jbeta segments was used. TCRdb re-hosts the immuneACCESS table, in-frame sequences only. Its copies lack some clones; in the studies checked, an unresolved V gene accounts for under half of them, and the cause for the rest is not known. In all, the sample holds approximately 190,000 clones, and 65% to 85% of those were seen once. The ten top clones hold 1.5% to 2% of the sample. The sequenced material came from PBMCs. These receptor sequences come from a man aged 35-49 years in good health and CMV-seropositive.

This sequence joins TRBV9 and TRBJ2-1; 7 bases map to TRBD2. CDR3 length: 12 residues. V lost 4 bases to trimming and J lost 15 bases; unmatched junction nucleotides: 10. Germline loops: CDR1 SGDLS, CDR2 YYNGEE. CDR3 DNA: TGTGCCAGCAGCACAACGGGAGGCGACACGTTCTTC. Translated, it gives CASSTTGGDTFF.

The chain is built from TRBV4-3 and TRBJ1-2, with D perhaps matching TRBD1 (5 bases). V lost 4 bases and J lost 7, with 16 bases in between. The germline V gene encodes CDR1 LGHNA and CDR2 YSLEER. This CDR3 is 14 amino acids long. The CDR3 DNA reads TGCGCCAGCAGCCCAAATGGGTTGACAGTTGGCTACACCTTC. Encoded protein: CASSPNGLTVGYTF.